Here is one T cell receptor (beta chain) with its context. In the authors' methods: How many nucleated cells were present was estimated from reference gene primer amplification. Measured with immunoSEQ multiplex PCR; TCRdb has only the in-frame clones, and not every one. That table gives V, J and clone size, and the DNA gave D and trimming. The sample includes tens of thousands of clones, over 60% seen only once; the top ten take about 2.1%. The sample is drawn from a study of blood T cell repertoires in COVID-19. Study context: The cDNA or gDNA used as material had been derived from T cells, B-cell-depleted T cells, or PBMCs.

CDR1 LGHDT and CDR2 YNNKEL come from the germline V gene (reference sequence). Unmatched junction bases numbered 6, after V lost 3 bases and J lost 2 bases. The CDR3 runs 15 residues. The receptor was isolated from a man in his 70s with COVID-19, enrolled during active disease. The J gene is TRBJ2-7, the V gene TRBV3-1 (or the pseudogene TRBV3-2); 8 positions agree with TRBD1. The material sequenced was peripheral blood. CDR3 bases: TGTGCCAGCAGCCACGGACAGGGATTCACCTACGAGCAGTACTTC. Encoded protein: CASSHGQGFTYEQYF.